This T cell receptor beta chain was recovered during a study of blood T cell repertoires in COVID-19. Sequenced by immunoSEQ multiplex PCR; TCRdb stores in-frame clones only, minus some. The table lists about 190,000 clones, 75% to 90% of them singletons. The CDR3 extends over 16 amino acids. Germline values: CDR1 SGHRS, CDR2 YFSETQ. V trimming: 3 bases; J trimming: 4 bases; junction bases outside the gene matches: 11. The sequenced material came from peripheral blood. This clonotype originated in a man younger than 40 with acute or convalescent COVID-19. The chain links TRBV5-1 to TRBJ2-7; the match to TRBD1 covers 9 bases. This chain's CDR3 is CASSSGRGQGKYEQYF. DNA for the CDR3: TGCGCCAGCAGCTCCGGCCGGGGACAGGGTAAATACGAGCAGTACTTC.